A selection of T cell receptor beta chains follows, all from one sample in a study of blood T cell repertoires in COVID-19. The assay was immunoSEQ multiplex PCR, and TCRdb's table has in-frame clones only and misses some. The sample shows roughly 87,000 clones, around 86% of them seen only once. The sample consisted of peripheral blood. These receptors all stem from a man aged 50 or older with active COVID-19. CDR3s include the opening cysteine and the closing phenylalanine or tryptophan. Each record gives: clone size, V gene, D gene, J gene, CDR3 protein, CDR3 DNA. A D gene is named only where the DNA matches it firmly. For some rows the clone size is stated as once, few or many, or as a class when expanded; others skip it.

.	TRBV5-1	TRBD2	TRBJ2-4	CASSLGAGEDIQYF	TGCGCCAGCAGCTTGGGTGCGGGAGAGGACATTCAGTACTTC
.	TRBV5-1	.	TRBJ2-7	CASSLARGGYEQYF	TGCGCCAGCAGCTTGGCAAGGGGGGGCTACGAGCAGTACTTC
.	TRBV6-2/TRBV6-3	.	TRBJ1-5	CASSVRTRSNQPQHF	TGTGCCAGCAGTGTCAGGACAAGAAGCAATCAGCCCCAGCATTTT
.	TRBV4-2	TRBD1	TRBJ1-4	CASSQTTGGYEKLFF	TGTGCCAGCAGCCAAACGACAGGGGGTTATGAAAAACTGTTTTTT
.	TRBV27	.	TRBJ2-1	CASSLDPGYNEQFF	TGTGCCAGCAGTTTAGATCCAGGGTACAATGAGCAGTTCTTC
.	TRBV12-3/TRBV12-4	.	TRBJ2-1	CASKSSSYNEQFF	TGTGCCAGTAAGTCGAGCTCCTACAATGAGCAGTTCTTC
.	TRBV30	TRBD2	TRBJ2-7	CAWMGEFAGGPYEQYF	TGTGCCTGGATGGGCGAGTTTGCGGGAGGGCCCTACGAGCAGTACTTC
.	TRBV19	.	TRBJ2-3	CASSIFVVRSGSTDTQYF	TGTGCCAGTAGTATCTTCGTGGTGCGGAGCGGGAGCACAGATACGCAGTATTTT
.	TRBV18	.	TRBJ2-7	CASSPIFQMAGRLYEQYF	TGTGCCAGCTCACCCATTTTTCAGATGGCAGGGCGGCTGTACGAGCAGTACTTC
.	TRBV25-1	.	TRBJ1-2	CASSVGGAGGYTF	TGTGCCAGCAGTGTGGGAGGGGCAGGGGGCTACACCTTC
.	TRBV10-3	TRBD1	TRBJ2-1	CAISERTGMNEQFF	TGTGCCATCAGTGAAAGGACAGGTATGAATGAGCAGTTCTTC
.	TRBV19	TRBD2	TRBJ2-7	CASMAYGGRPHEQYF	TGTGCCAGTATGGCCTATGGCGGGAGGCCCCACGAGCAGTACTTC
.	TRBV6-5	TRBD1	TRBJ2-2	CASSFRQGGTGELFF	TGTGCCAGCAGTTTCAGACAGGGCGGCACCGGGGAGCTGTTTTTT
.	TRBV7-4	.	TRBJ2-7	CASSLHGGIGPVEQYF	TGTGCCAGCAGCTTACATGGGGGCATTGGTCCGGTCGAGCAGTACTTC
.	TRBV2	.	TRBJ1-2	CASSEETAGPYTF	TGTGCCAGCAGTGAAGAGACAGCGGGGCCTTACACCTTC
.	TRBV5-1	TRBD2	TRBJ2-1	CASSNPSGGGNEQFF	TGCGCCAGCAGCAACCCTAGCGGGGGGGGAAATGAGCAGTTCTTC
.	TRBV4-1	TRBD1	TRBJ1-5	CASSRAGTGDSNQPQHF	TGCGCCAGCAGCCGGGCCGGGACAGGGGATAGCAATCAGCCCCAGCATTTT
.	TRBV9	TRBD1	TRBJ1-2	CASSPRDRDTRYTF	TGTGCCAGCAGCCCTCGGGACAGGGATACTCGCTACACCTTC
.	TRBV10-2	TRBD2	TRBJ2-1	CASSVLAGESYNEQFF	TGCGCCAGCAGTGTACTAGCGGGAGAGTCTTACAATGAGCAGTTCTTC
.	TRBV7-2	TRBD1	TRBJ2-7	CASSQDRVNEQYF	TGTGCCAGCAGCCAGGACAGGGTTAACGAGCAGTACTTC
.	TRBV30	.	TRBJ1-1	CAWSRTDEHQAFF	TGTGCCTGGAGCCGGACAGACGAACATCAAGCTTTCTTT
.	TRBV15	.	TRBJ1-2	CATSTRQRSGSGYTF	TGTGCCACCAGCACCCGACAGAGGTCCGGGAGCGGCTACACCTTC
.	TRBV5-1	.	TRBJ2-7	CASSSNPTSGLYEQYF	TGCGCCAGCAGCTCTAATCCTACGTCAGGGCTTTACGAGCAGTACTTC
.	TRBV7-9	TRBD2	TRBJ2-5	CASSSRRGAGQETQYF	TGTGCCAGCAGCTCGCGTAGAGGAGCGGGACAAGAGACCCAGTACTTC
.	TRBV18	TRBD2	TRBJ2-2	CASSPVTGGSGELFF	TGTGCCAGCTCACCAGTGACGGGAGGGTCCGGGGAGCTGTTTTTT
.	TRBV6-5	.	TRBJ2-7	CASSYTRHEQYF	TGTGCCAGCAGTTATACGCGGCATGAGCAGTACTTC
.	TRBV5-4	.	TRBJ2-3	CASSGVAGRLSTDTQYF	TGTGCCAGCAGCGGTGTGGCAGGGAGGCTTAGCACAGATACGCAGTATTTT
once	TRBV7-9	.	TRBJ2-7	CASSLVGERQYF	TGTGCCAGCAGCTTAGTAGGGGAACGGCAGTACTTC
.	TRBV4-1	.	TRBJ1-3	CASSLLLRSSGNTIYF	TGCGCCAGCAGCCTCCTTTTAAGGAGCTCTGGAAACACCATATATTTT
few	TRBV11-2	.	TRBJ1-2	CASSLGQLDGYTF	TGTGCCAGCAGCTTAGGGCAGCTAGATGGCTACACCTTC
.	TRBV24-1	.	TRBJ1-1	CATKRRHIRRANTEAFF	TGTGCCACCAAACGTAGACATATCAGGAGGGCCAACACTGAAGCTTTCTTT
.	TRBV19	.	TRBJ1-1	CASSIGRVNTEAFF	TGTGCCAGTAGTATAGGTCGGGTGAACACTGAAGCTTTCTTT
.	TRBV7-9	.	TRBJ2-7	CASSLNEMAGPSYEQYF	TGTGCCAGCAGCTTAAACGAGATGGCAGGGCCGTCCTACGAGCAGTACTTC
.	TRBV18	TRBD2	TRBJ2-3	CASSPVWRTSGRAGGDTQYF	TGTGCCAGCTCACCAGTGTGGCGAACTAGCGGGAGGGCCGGAGGAGATACGCAGTATTTT
.	TRBV9	TRBD2	TRBJ2-3	CASSETSGSPFTDTQYF	TGTGCCAGCAGCGAGACTAGCGGTTCTCCTTTCACAGATACGCAGTATTTT
.	TRBV7-2	.	TRBJ2-7	CASSSPSLYEQYF	TGTGCCAGCAGCTCACCTAGTCTATACGAGCAGTACTTC
.	TRBV3-1/TRBV3-2	TRBD2	TRBJ2-2	CASSTPRGTSGVYLTGELFF	TGTGCCAGCAGCACTCCCCGTGGGACTAGCGGGGTTTACCTCACCGGGGAGCTGTTTTTT
.	TRBV27	TRBD2	TRBJ2-1	CASSETSGTYNEQFF	TGTGCCAGCAGCGAAACTAGCGGGACCTACAATGAGCAGTTCTTC
.	TRBV9	TRBD1	TRBJ1-1	CASSVQGANTEAFF	TGTGCCAGCAGCGTACAGGGGGCGAACACTGAAGCTTTCTTT
.	TRBV24-1	TRBD1	TRBJ2-7	CATSSNPGQGYEQYF	TGTGCCACCAGTTCTAATCCGGGACAGGGGTACGAGCAGTACTTC
.	TRBV29-1	.	TRBJ1-2	CSVEMGAYGYTF	TGCAGCGTTGAAATGGGGGCCTATGGCTACACCTTC
.	TRBV5-1	TRBD1	TRBJ2-6	CASSGGQGAVGANVLTF	TGCGCCAGCAGCGGGGGACAGGGGGCAGTTGGGGCCAACGTCCTGACTTTC
.	TRBV19	.	TRBJ2-1	CASSMIMSGNEQFF	TGTGCCAGTAGTATGATCATGTCCGGGAATGAGCAGTTCTTC
.	TRBV19	TRBD2	TRBJ2-1	CASSIPSGGGDEQFF	TGTGCCAGTAGTATACCCAGCGGGGGAGGGGATGAGCAGTTCTTC
.	TRBV18	.	TRBJ2-5	CASSPSGPLEETQYF	TGTGCCAGCTCACCGTCGGGTCCCCTGGAAGAGACCCAGTACTTC
.	TRBV19	TRBD2	TRBJ2-3	CASSIDPSGPSTDTQYF	TGTGCCAGTAGTATAGATCCTAGCGGCCCTAGCACAGATACGCAGTATTTT
.	TRBV7-9	TRBD2	TRBJ2-7	CASSLATGGGGLSYEQYF	TGTGCCAGCAGCTTAGCTACCGGGGGGGGCGGGCTCTCCTACGAGCAGTACTTC
.	TRBV7-2	TRBD1	TRBJ2-1	CASSLHGQGAYNEQFF	TGTGCCAGCAGCTTACATGGACAGGGGGCGTACAATGAGCAGTTCTTC
once	TRBV7-2	.	TRBJ1-2	CASSLVEGGDYGYTF	TGTGCCAGCAGCTTAGTTGAGGGGGGGGACTATGGCTACACCTTC